This T cell receptor beta chain was captured by sequencing in a study of technical replicates of blood from several donors. Profiled with immunoSEQ multiplex PCR; TCRdb holds only in-frame clones, not every one. The top ten hold roughly 0.25% of the sample, which has about 81,000 clones, approximately 90% seen once. The sample holds one count of this clone. There are 12 residues in the CDR3. CDR1 and CDR2 (germline): SEHNR, FQNEAQ (reference sequence). V was shortened by 3 bases and J by 2 bases, with 4 bases between the two germline ends. This chain uses TRBV7-9 with TRBJ1-1; D is unresolved. The TCR sequence derives from a human donor in good health. The sequenced sample was T cells isolated from PBMCs. The CDR3 sequence is CASSFSNTEAFF. The DNA for the CDR3 is TGTGCCAGCAGCTTCAGTAACACTGAAGCTTTCTTT.